These T cell receptor beta chains were read from a single sample in a study of a mutant IDH1 vaccine in newly diagnosed glioma. Only in-frame clones appear in the TCRdb table, and some are missing; sequencing was by immunoSEQ multiplex PCR. There are some 30,000 clones in the sample; about 89% occur only once, and around 18% lies in the top ten. These TCRs are of unknown antigen specificity. The specimen comprised PBMCs, sampled from a glioma patient whose treatment included an IDH1 peptide vaccine. The receptors come from a man younger than 30 with glioma. Each CDR3 is given with its conserved first and last residue. Some rows mark clone size as missing; the rest say once, few, many or name a class of expanded clone.

abundance	v_gene	j_gene	CDR3aa
NA	TRBV2	TRBJ1-2	CASRGPGTGRLGYTF
NA	TRBV18	TRBJ1-1	CASSSGRGMNTEAFF
NA	TRBV5-6	TRBJ2-1	CASSMTLGGTYNEQFF
NA	TRBV10-1	TRBJ1-2	CASSEDRLYGYTF
few	TRBV14	TRBJ2-2	CASSQAPQYPGELFF
NA	TRBV5-5	TRBJ1-1	CASRETGAARNTEAFF
NA	TRBV4-3	TRBJ1-2	CASSQGEGRRHYGYTF
NA	TRBV7-2	TRBJ2-1	CASSDAQRDNEQFF
NA	TRBV5-1	TRBJ1-1	CASSRLGPLGMNTEAFF
NA	TRBV29-1	TRBJ1-2	CSALQGGGGYTF
NA	TRBV4-1	TRBJ2-7	CASSPTGTYEQYF
NA	TRBV14	TRBJ1-1	CASSQTGLGTEAFF
NA	TRBV15	TRBJ2-7	CATSRNTGAYEQYF
NA	TRBV14	TRBJ2-2	CASSQVGATGELFF
NA	TRBV30	TRBJ1-3	CAWGPDSSGNTIYF
NA	TRBV30	TRBJ2-7	CAWSVTDLTGEQYF
NA	TRBV30	TRBJ2-7	CAWRGPDSYEQYF
NA	TRBV30	TRBJ1-2	CAWSGRGTNYGYTF
once	TRBV6-1	TRBJ2-5	CASSITRAGETQYF
NA	TRBV6-5	TRBJ2-3	CASSYFLGDTQYF
once	TRBV29-1	TRBJ1-2	CSVEGPSLHRLPNYGYTF
NA	TRBV28	TRBJ1-2	CASSTRQGGYTF
once	TRBV30	TRBJ2-1	CAWSAGTSVDNEQFF
NA	TRBV2	TRBJ1-2	CASSELGNYGYTF
NA	TRBV4-1	TRBJ2-3	CASSQENSPGLPDTQYF